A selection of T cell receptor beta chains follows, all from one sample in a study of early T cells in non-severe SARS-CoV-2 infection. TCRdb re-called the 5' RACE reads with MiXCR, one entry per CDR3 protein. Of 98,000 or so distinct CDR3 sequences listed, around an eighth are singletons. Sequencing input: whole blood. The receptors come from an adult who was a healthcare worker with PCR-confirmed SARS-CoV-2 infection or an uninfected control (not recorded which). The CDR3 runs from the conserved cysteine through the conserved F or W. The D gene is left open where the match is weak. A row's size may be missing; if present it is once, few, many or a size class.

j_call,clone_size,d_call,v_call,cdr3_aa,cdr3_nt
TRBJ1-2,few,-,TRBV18,CASSLLRENHGYTF,TGTGCCAGCTCACTGCTAAGGGAGAACCATGGCTACACCTTC
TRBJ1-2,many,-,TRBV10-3,CAIRGGIGRNYGYTF,TGTGCCATCAGAGGGGGTATCGGACGGAACTATGGCTACACCTTC
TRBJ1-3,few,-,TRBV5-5,CASSHGRSGNTIYF,TGTGCCAGCAGCCATGGACGAAGCGGAAACACCATATATTTT
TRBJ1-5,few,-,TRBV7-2,CASSLSAIGNQPQHF,TGTGCCAGCAGCTTATCGGCCATTGGCAATCAGCCCCAGCATTTT
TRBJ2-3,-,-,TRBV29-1,CSVDVGLTSTDTQYF,TGCAGCGTTGACGTCGGTCTGACCTCCACAGATACGCAGTATTTT
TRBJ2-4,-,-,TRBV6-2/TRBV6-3,CASSYFGTAEAYF,TGTGCCAGCAGTTACTTCGGGACTGCCGAAGCCTACTTC
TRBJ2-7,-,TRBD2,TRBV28,CASSLPRASGAYEQYF,TGTGCCAGCAGTTTACCCCGGGCTAGCGGGGCCTACGAGCAGTACTTC
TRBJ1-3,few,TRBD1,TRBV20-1,CSARVGTGKLGNTIYF,TGCAGTGCTAGAGTCGGGACAGGGAAGTTAGGGAACACCATATATTTT
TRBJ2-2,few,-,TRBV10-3,CAISDLQGGTGELFF,TGTGCCATCAGTGACCTACAGGGTGGCACCGGGGAGCTGTTTTTT
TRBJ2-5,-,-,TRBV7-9,CASSPNRVQETQYF,TGTGCCAGCAGCCCAAACAGGGTCCAAGAGACCCAGTACTTC
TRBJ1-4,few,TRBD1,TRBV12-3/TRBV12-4,CASSSSSGQGPTNEKLFF,TGTGCCAGCAGTTCCTCCTCCGGACAGGGGCCAACTAATGAAAAACTGTTTTTT
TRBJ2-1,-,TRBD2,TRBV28,CASSLSRGGGYNEQFF,TGTGCCAGCAGTTTAAGTCGCGGGGGAGGCTACAATGAGCAGTTCTTC
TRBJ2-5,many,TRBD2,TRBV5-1,CASSPGLAEETQYF,TGCGCCAGCAGCCCCGGACTAGCGGAAGAGACCCAGTACTTC
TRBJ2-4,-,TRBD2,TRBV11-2,CASSLGLANIQYF,TGTGCCAGCAGCTTAGGACTAGCGAACATTCAGTACTTC
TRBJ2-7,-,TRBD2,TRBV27,CASRLAGGPVGEQYF,TGTGCCAGCCGACTAGCGGGAGGGCCTGTTGGCGAGCAGTACTTC
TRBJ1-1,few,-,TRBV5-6,CASSLRGSYMNTEAFF,TGTGCCAGCAGCTTGCGGGGGTCGTATATGAACACTGAAGCTTTCTTT